A selection of T cell receptor beta chains follows, all from one sample in a study of cytomegalovirus exposure and HLA in healthy donors. The assay was immunoSEQ multiplex PCR, and TCRdb's table has in-frame clones only and misses some. The sample yields 150,000 to 200,000 clones, 80% seen once. Sequenced sample: PBMCs. These receptors all come from a young man in good health and CMV-seropositive. Each CDR3 is given with its conserved first and last residue. The order of the fields is clone size, D gene, CDR3 length, V gene, J gene, CDR3 protein, CDR3 DNA. A D gene is named only where the DNA matches it firmly. Where a row states a size, it is once, few, many or the class of an expanded clone; other rows omit it.

>.|.|15|TRBV6-1|TRBJ1-5
CASSVVSGGGQPQHF
TGTGCCAGCAGTGTAGTCTCCGGGGGTGGGCAGCCCCAGCATTTT
>.|TRBD1|15|TRBV18|TRBJ1-2
CASSRGTGADYGYTF
TGTGCCAGCTCCCGTGGGACAGGTGCCGACTATGGCTACACCTTC
>.|TRBD1|14|TRBV28|TRBJ2-7
CASSGSRGTYEQYF
TGTGCCAGCAGTGGGAGCAGGGGGACCTACGAGCAGTACTTC
>few|.|13|TRBV27|TRBJ2-3
CASSLSSGKTQYF
TGTGCCAGCAGTTTATCGTCGGGAAAAACGCAGTATTTT
>few|TRBD1|20|TRBV14|TRBJ2-6
CASSQRFSGQLVSGANVLTF
TGTGCCAGCAGCCAAAGATTTTCGGGACAGTTAGTATCTGGGGCCAACGTCCTGACTTTC
>.|.|13|TRBV6-1|TRBJ1-2
CASSRDIVYGYTF
TGTGCCAGCAGCCGGGACATTGTTTATGGCTACACCTTC
>.|TRBD1|15|TRBV14|TRBJ1-2
CASSQWATGDHGYTF
TGTGCCAGCAGCCAATGGGCGACAGGGGATCATGGCTACACCTTC
>few|.|14|TRBV10-2|TRBJ2-2
CASSEFSGSRELFF
TGCGCCAGCAGTGAGTTTTCCGGGAGCCGGGAGCTGTTTTTT
>.|.|13|TRBV27|TRBJ1-2
CASSLTRDYGYTF
TGTGCCAGCAGTTTAACCAGGGACTATGGCTACACCTTC
>.|.|16|TRBV28|TRBJ1-5
CASSVPRGATNQPQHF
TGTGCCAGCAGCGTCCCCCGGGGGGCGACGAATCAGCCCCAGCATTTT
>.|TRBD1|13|TRBV5-1|TRBJ2-7
CASSPGQGWKQYF
TGCGCCAGCAGCCCAGGACAGGGATGGAAGCAGTACTTC
>.|.|16|TRBV11-2|TRBJ2-7
CASSLDSGYLTYEQYF
TGTGCCAGCAGCTTAGATTCAGGGTATTTAACCTACGAGCAGTACTTC
>.|.|9|TRBV6-5|TRBJ1-5
CAIHEPQHF
TGTGCCATACATGAGCCCCAGCATTTT
>.|TRBD1|15|TRBV30|TRBJ2-7
CAWSLPGTGLSEQYF
TGTGCCTGGAGCCTCCCAGGGACAGGGCTGAGCGAGCAGTACTTC
>.|TRBD2|17|TRBV6-4|TRBJ2-7
CASGRTSGRTLSYEQYF
TGTGCCAGCGGAAGGACTAGCGGGAGGACACTTTCCTACGAGCAGTACTTC
>.|.|15|TRBV6-5|TRBJ2-5
CASSAFTGAEETQYF
TGTGCCAGCAGCGCTTTTACAGGAGCTGAAGAGACCCAGTACTTC
>.|TRBD2|15|TRBV28|TRBJ2-3
CASRLRGERADTQYF
TGTGCCAGCAGGTTACGGGGGGAGAGGGCAGATACGCAGTATTTT
>.|TRBD1|15|TRBV5-1|TRBJ2-7
CASSTSGQGLVEQYF
TGCGCCAGCAGCACCTCAGGACAGGGCCTGGTCGAGCAGTACTTC
>.|TRBD1|15|TRBV6-1|TRBJ2-7
CASSEVQGSSYEQYF
TGTGCCAGCAGTGAAGTACAGGGGAGCTCCTACGAGCAGTACTTC
>few|.|14|TRBV6-5|TRBJ1-1
CASRTRGRNTEAFF
TGTGCCAGCAGGACCAGGGGCCGGAACACTGAAGCTTTCTTT
>.|TRBD1|16|TRBV5-1|TRBJ2-3
CASSSTGQGHTDTQYF
TGCGCCAGCAGCTCAACGGGACAGGGACACACAGATACGCAGTATTTT
>.|TRBD1|16|TRBV19|TRBJ1-2
CASSRGTGDRDYGYTF
TGTGCCAGTAGCCGCGGGACAGGGGACAGGGACTATGGCTACACCTTC
>.|TRBD2|17|TRBV27|TRBJ2-7
CASSPHPLAGNSYEQYF
TGTGCCAGCAGTCCCCATCCACTAGCGGGAAACTCCTACGAGCAGTACTTC
>.|TRBD1|14|TRBV27|TRBJ1-2
CASSPGGTAYGYTF
TGTGCCAGCAGTCCTGGCGGGACAGCCTATGGCTACACCTTC
>.|.|14|TRBV11-2|TRBJ2-2
CASSLDSNTGELFF
TGTGCCAGCAGCTTAGACTCTAACACCGGGGAGCTGTTTTTT
>.|.|14|TRBV19|TRBJ1-2
CASKATGANYGYTF
TGTGCCAGTAAAGCGACAGGCGCTAACTATGGCTACACCTTC
>.|TRBD2|21|TRBV13|TRBJ2-3
CASSGHGTSGSLARSTDTQYF
TGTGCCAGCAGCGGACACGGGACTAGCGGGAGTTTGGCCCGTAGCACAGATACGCAGTATTTT
>.|.|13|TRBV28|TRBJ2-2
CASSTPTTGELFF
TGTGCCAGCAGTACACCCACGACAGGGGAGCTGTTTTTT
>.|TRBD2|16|TRBV9|TRBJ2-1
CASSVGGGRGGNEQFF
TGTGCCAGCAGCGTAGGAGGCGGGAGGGGTGGGAATGAGCAGTTCTTC
>.|.|15|TRBV7-7|TRBJ2-1
CASSLGESSYNEQFF
TGTGCCAGCAGCTTGGGCGAGAGCTCCTACAATGAGCAGTTCTTC
>.|TRBD2|14|TRBV7-3|TRBJ2-1
CASSNAGGNDEQFF
TGTGCCAGCAGTAATGCGGGAGGCAACGATGAGCAGTTCTTC
>.|.|16|TRBV5-5|TRBJ2-6
CASSQDSYSGANVLTF
TGTGCCAGCAGCCAAGACAGCTACTCTGGGGCCAACGTCCTGACTTTC
>.|TRBD1|18|TRBV5-8|TRBJ1-5
CASSLGRGGRGSNQPQHF
TGTGCCAGCAGCTTGGGACGAGGGGGCCGGGGGAGCAATCAGCCCCAGCATTTT
>.|.|12|TRBV5-6|TRBJ1-1
CASSLARTEAFF
TGTGCCAGCAGCTTGGCCAGGACTGAAGCTTTCTTT
>few|.|13|TRBV5-6|TRBJ1-1
CASSLTGSTEAFF
TGTGCCAGCAGCTTAACAGGGAGCACTGAAGCTTTCTTT
>.|TRBD1|16|TRBV7-2|TRBJ2-4
CASSPGPGQGQNIQYF
TGTGCCAGCAGCCCCGGGCCGGGACAGGGTCAAAACATTCAGTACTTC
>.|TRBD2|15|TRBV9|TRBJ2-3
CASSTVWGGADTQYF
TGTGCCAGCAGCACCGTCTGGGGAGGGGCAGATACGCAGTATTTT
>.|.|15|TRBV2|TRBJ1-1
CASSEEEGRNTEAFF
TGTGCCAGCAGTGAAGAGGAGGGTAGGAACACTGAAGCTTTCTTT
>.|TRBD2|16|TRBV6-5|TRBJ2-7
CASSYSSGRRIYEQYF
TGTGCCAGCAGTTACTCTAGCGGGAGACGGATCTACGAGCAGTACTTC
>.|TRBD1|16|TRBV11-2|TRBJ2-3
CASSYGGQGTTDTQYF
TGTGCCAGCAGCTACGGCGGACAGGGCACCACAGATACGCAGTATTTT
>.|TRBD2|17|TRBV9|TRBJ2-2
CASSPSPGGVRDGELFF
TGTGCCAGCAGCCCTTCACCCGGGGGGGTTAGGGACGGGGAGCTGTTTTTT
>.|TRBD1|14|TRBV10-1|TRBJ2-1
CASRSGTGNNEQFF
TGCGCCAGCAGGAGCGGGACAGGGAACAATGAGCAGTTCTTC
>.|TRBD1|13|TRBV27|TRBJ1-1
CASSLWGQGKAFF
TGTGCCAGCAGTTTATGGGGACAGGGGAAAGCTTTCTTT